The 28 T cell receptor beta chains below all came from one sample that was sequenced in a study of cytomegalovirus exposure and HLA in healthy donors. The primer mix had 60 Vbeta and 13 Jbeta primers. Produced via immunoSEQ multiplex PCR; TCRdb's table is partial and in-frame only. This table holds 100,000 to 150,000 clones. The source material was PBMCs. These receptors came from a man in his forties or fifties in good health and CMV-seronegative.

This CDR3 is CASSLGLASYEQYF. Written as DNA, the CDR3 is TGTGCCAGCTCATTAGGACTAGCCTCCTACGAGCAGTACTTC. The V and J genes are TRBV18 and TRBJ2-7; TRBD2 matches 8 bases. Germline V gene sequence: CDR1 KGHSH, CDR2 LQKENI. Germline trimming cut 5 bases from V and 0 bases from J; bases unmatched to any gene: 3. The CDR3 totals 14 residues.

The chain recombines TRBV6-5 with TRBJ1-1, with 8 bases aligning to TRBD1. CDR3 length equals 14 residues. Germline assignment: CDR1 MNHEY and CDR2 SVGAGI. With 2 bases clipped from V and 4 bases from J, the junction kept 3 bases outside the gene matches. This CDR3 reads CASSYVQGATEAFF. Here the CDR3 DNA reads TGTGCCAGCAGTTACGTGCAGGGGGCCACTGAAGCTTTCTTT.

CDR3 in DNA: TGTGCCAGCAGCTTAGTAATGGGACAGCCGAACACTGAAGCTTTCTTT. This encodes CASSLVMGQPNTEAFF. The chain has TRBV11-2 and TRBJ1-1; TRBD1 matches at 7 bases. The CDR3 has 16 residues. Germline CDR1 is SGHAT and CDR2 is FQNNGV. V dropped 1 base and J dropped 1; count of bases not matched to a gene: 6.

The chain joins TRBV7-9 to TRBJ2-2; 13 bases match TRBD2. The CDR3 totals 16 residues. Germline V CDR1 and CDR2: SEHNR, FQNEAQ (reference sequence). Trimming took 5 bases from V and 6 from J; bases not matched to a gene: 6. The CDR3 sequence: CASSPGLAGAAGELFF. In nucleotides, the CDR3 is TGTGCCAGCAGCCCCGGACTAGCGGGAGCCGCCGGGGAGCTGTTTTTT.

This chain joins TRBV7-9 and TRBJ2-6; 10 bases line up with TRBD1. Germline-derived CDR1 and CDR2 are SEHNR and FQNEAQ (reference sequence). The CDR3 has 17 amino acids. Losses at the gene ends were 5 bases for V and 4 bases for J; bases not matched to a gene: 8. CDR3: CASSRGQGRRGANVLTF. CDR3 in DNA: TGTGCCAGCAGCCGGGGACAGGGGCGACGCGGGGCCAACGTCCTGACTTTC.

CDR3 region: CASSSGVFEKLFF. The CDR3 nucleotides are TGCGCCAGCAGCTCCGGGGTTTTTGAAAAACTGTTTTTT. V and J are TRBV5-1 and TRBJ1-4; D gene ambiguous. V dropped 3 bases and J dropped 7 bases, with 10 bases sitting between them. CDR3 size: 13 residues. Germline values: CDR1 SGHRS, CDR2 YFSETQ.

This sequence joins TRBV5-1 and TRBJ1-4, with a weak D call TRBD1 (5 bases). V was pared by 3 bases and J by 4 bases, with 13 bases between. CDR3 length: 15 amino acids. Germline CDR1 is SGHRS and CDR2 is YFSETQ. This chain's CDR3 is CASSSLSGLNEKLFF. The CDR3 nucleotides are TGCGCCAGCAGCTCCTTGTCAGGGCTTAATGAAAAACTGTTTTTT. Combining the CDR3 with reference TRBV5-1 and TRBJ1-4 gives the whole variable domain KAGVTQTPRYLIKTRGQQVTLSCSPISGHRSVSWYQQTPGQGLQFLFEYFSETQRNKGNFPGRFSGRQFSNSRSEMNVSTLELGDSALYLCASSSLSGLNEKLFFGSGTQLSVL.

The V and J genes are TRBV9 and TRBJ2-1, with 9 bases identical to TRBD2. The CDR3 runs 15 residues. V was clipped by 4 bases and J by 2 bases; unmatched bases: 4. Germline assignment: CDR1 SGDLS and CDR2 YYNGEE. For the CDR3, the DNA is TGTGCCAGCAGCCCCTCTAGCGGGGCCTACAATGAGCAGTTCTTC. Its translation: CASSPSSGAYNEQFF.

The CDR3 loop reads CASRPGLAVSSYEQYF. Here the CDR3 DNA reads TGTGCCAGCAGACCGGGACTAGCTGTCAGCTCCTACGAGCAGTACTTC. The chain recombines TRBV25-1 with TRBJ2-7; 9 positions agree with TRBD2. From germline, CDR1 is MGHDK and CDR2 SYGVNS. V gave up 6 bases and J gave up 0 bases; unmatched junction bases: 9. CDR3 length: 16 residues.

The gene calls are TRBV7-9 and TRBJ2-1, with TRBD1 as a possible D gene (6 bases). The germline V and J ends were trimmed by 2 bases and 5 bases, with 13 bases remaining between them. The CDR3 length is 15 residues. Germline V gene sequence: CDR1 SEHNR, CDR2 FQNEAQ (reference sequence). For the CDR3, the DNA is TGTGCCAGCAGCTTACTCCAGGGGATAAACAATGAGCAGTTCTTC. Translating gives CASSLLQGINNEQFF.

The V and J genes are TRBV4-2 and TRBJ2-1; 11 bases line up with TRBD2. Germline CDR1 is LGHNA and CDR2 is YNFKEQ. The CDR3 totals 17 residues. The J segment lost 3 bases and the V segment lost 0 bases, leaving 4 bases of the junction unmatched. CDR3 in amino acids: CASSQEAGTSGYNEQFF. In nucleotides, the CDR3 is TGTGCCAGCAGCCAAGAGGCCGGGACTAGCGGCTACAATGAGCAGTTCTTC.

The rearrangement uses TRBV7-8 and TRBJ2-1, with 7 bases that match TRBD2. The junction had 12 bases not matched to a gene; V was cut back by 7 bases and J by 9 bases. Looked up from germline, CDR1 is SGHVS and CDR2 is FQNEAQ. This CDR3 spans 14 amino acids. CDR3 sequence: CASNTGTWGGEQFF. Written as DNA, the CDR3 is TGTGCCAGCAACACCGGGACTTGGGGGGGTGAGCAGTTCTTC.

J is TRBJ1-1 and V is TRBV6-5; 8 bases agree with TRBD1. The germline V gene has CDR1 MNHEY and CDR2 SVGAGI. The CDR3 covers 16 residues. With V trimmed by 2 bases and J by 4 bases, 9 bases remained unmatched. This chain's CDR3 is CASSYHDRGLGTEAFF. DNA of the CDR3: TGTGCCAGCAGTTACCACGACAGGGGATTAGGCACTGAAGCTTTCTTT.

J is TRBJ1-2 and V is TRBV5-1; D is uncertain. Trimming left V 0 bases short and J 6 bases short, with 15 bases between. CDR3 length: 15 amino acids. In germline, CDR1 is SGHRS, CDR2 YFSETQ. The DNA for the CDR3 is TGCGCCAGCAGCTTGGCCCTATACAGTTACCATGGCTACACCTTC. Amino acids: CASSLALYSYHGYTF.

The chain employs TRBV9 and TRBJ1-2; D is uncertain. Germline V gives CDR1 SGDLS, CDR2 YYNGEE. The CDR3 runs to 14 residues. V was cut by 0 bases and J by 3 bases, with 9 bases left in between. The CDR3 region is CASSVGGLDYGYTF. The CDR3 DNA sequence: TGTGCCAGCAGCGTAGGAGGTCTGGACTATGGCTACACCTTC.

The CDR3 DNA follows: TGTGCCAGCAGTCCTACAGGGGGCTACGAGCAGTACTTC. Residues: CASSPTGGYEQYF. The chain recombines TRBV27 with TRBJ2-7; 8 bases match TRBD1. Germline V lookup: CDR1 MNHEY, CDR2 SMNVEV (reference sequence). The ends lost 5 bases at V and 3 bases at J; junction bases unmatched: 3. The CDR3 consists of 13 residues.

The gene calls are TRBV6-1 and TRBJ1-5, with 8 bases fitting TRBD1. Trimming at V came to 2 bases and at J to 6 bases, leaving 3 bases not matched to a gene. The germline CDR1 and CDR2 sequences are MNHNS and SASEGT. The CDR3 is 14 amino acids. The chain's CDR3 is CASSEQGALQPQHF. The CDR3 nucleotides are TGTGCCAGCAGTGAACAGGGGGCTCTTCAGCCCCAGCATTTT.

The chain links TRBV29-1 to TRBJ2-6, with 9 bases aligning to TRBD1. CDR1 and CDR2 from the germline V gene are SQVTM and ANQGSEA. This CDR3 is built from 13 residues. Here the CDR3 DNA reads TGCGGGACAGGGTTGTCTGGGGCCAACGTCCTGACTTTC. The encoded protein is CGTGLSGANVLTF.

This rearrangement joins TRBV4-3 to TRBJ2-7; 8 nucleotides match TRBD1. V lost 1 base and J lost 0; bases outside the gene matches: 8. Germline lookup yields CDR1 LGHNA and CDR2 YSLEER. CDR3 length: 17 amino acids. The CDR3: CASSQATGGPRSYEQYF. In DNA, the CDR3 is TGCGCCAGCAGCCAAGCTACAGGGGGGCCGCGCTCCTACGAGCAGTACTTC.

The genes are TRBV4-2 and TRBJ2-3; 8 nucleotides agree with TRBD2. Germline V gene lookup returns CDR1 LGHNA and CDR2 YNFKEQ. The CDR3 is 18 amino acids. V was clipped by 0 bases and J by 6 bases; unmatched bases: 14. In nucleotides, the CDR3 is TGTGCCAGCAGCCAAGATACGGCGAGCGGGAGTTCTCGGGATACGCAGTATTTT. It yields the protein CASSQDTASGSSRDTQYF.

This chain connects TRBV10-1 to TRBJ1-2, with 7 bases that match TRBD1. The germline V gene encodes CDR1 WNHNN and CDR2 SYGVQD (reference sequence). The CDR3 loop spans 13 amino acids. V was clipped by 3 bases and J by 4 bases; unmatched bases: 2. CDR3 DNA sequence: TGCGCCAGCAGTGACAGGGGGATCTATGGCTACACCTTC. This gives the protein CASSDRGIYGYTF.

Written as DNA, the CDR3 is TGTGCCAGCATCGATCTAGGGGACTCGTTGGCAGATACGCAGTATTTT. Protein sequence: CASIDLGDSLADTQYF. This rearrangement joins TRBV21-1 to TRBJ2-3; the D call in the table, TRBD2, was not verified against the DNA. TRBV21-1 is assigned pseudogene status. The CDR3 loop spans 16 amino acids.

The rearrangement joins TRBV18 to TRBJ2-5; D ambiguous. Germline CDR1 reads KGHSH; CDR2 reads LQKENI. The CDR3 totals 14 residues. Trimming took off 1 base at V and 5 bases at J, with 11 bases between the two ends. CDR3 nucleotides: TGTGCCAGCTCACCACTGTCGGGTTCTGAGACCCAGTACTTC. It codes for CASSPLSGSETQYF.

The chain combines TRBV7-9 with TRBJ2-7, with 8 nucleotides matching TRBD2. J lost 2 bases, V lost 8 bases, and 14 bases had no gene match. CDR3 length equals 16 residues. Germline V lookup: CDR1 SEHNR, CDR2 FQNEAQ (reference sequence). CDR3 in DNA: TGTGCCAGCGCTCCAGGGGCTAGCGGGCCCCCCTACGAGCAGTACTTC. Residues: CASAPGASGPPYEQYF.

DNA for the CDR3: TGTGCCGGGATTGGGCAGGGCAAAGAAAAACTGTTTTTT. This translates into CAGIGQGKEKLFF. V usage is TRBV7-9 and J usage is TRBJ1-4, with a weak D call TRBD1 (5 bases). CDR3 size: 13 residues. The V end lost 11 bases, the J end lost 8 bases, and 18 bases lay between the germline ends. Germline-derived CDR1 and CDR2 are SEHNR and FQNEAQ (reference sequence).

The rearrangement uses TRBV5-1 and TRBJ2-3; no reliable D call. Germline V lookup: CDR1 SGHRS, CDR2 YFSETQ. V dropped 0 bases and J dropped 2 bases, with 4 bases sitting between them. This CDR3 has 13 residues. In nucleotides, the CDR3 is TGCGCCAGCAGCTTGGACTCCACAGATACGCAGTATTTT. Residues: CASSLDSTDTQYF.

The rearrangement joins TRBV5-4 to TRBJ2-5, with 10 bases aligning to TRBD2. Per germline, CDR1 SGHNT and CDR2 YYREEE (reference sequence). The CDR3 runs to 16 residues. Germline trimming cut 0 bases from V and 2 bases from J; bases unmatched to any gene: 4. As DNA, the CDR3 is TGTGCCAGCAGCTTGGCGGCTAGCGGGGGACAAGAGACCCAGTACTTC. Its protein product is CASSLAASGGQETQYF.

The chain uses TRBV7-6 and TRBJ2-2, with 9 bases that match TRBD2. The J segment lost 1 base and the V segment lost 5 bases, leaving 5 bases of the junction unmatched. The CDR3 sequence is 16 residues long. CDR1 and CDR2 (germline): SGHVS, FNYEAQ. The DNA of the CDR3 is TGTGCCAGCAGCCCCCTTAGCGGGGGGAACACCGGGGAGCTGTTTTTT. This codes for CASSPLSGGNTGELFF. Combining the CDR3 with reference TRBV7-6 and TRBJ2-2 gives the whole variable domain GAGVSQSPRYKVTKRGQDVALRCDPISGHVSLYWYRQALGQGPEFLTYFNYEAQQDKSGLPNDRFSAERPEGSISTLTIQRTEQRDSAMYRCASSPLSGGNTGELFFGEGSRLTVL.